The T cell receptor (beta chain) described here comes from a study of T cell repertoires in cytomegalovirus infection. In the study overall: Public TCR beta signatures were indicative of both CMV infection and a matching HLA type. Study-wide results and caveats: Pooled public TCR beta family frequency picked out CMV carriers with the relevant HLA.

The CDR3 totals 15 residues. Germline values: CDR1 MNHNY, CDR2 SVGAGI (reference sequence). V lost 0 bases, J lost 5 bases, and 4 bases stayed unmatched. TCRdb re-called the reads with MiXCR, one entry per CDR3 protein. The table includes 170,000 or so distinct CDR3 sequences, about 18% detected once. Points on this clonotype: Its cognate antigen is unknown.

The chain joins TRBV6-6 to TRBJ2-7; 10 bases fit TRBD1. This receptor was obtained from a human donor in good health (CMV status not recorded). Some clones in this sample may be carry-over from other donors' samples. Material: CD8+ T cells from PBMCs. In DNA form, the CDR3 reads TGTGCCAGCAGTTACTCAAGGGACAGGGGCGACGAGCAGTACTTC. Its translation: CASSYSRDRGDEQYF.